This T cell receptor beta chain was profiled in a study of Graves' ophthalmopathy and Graves' hyperthyroidism. The study's findings and limits: The blood repertoire also included most expanded thyroid clonotypes above 0.001 frequency.

Amplified material comprised TCR beta CDR3 regions derived from RNA transcripts. A first-round RT-PCR used HTBI primers, followed by a second-round multiplex PCR. TCRdb recomputed calls from the multiplex PCR reads with MiXCR, one row per CDR3 protein. The sample holds about 480,000 distinct CDR3 sequences, over 13% seen once. The CDR3 spans 16 residues. J lost 6 bases, V lost 4 bases, and 10 bases had no gene match. This clonotype appeared many times. Its antigen is unknown. This clonotype was obtained from a woman in her twenties or thirties with Graves' ophthalmopathy. The V gene is TRBV12-3 or TRBV12-4, the J gene TRBJ1-5, with 9 bases aligning to TRBD1. Source material: blood. The CDR3 region has the DNA TGTGCCAGCAGTTCCGCCCACGGGACAGGGACTCAGCCCCAGCATTTT. Translating gives CASSSAHGTGTQPQHF.